A selection of T cell receptor beta chains follows, all from one sample in a study of shared clonotypes between healthy human individuals. Sequenced by immunoSEQ multiplex PCR; TCRdb stores in-frame clones only, minus some. Of about 2 million clones in the sample, roughly 95% were seen once. Material: naive CD4+ T cells sorted from blood. The receptors originated from a man younger than 35 in good health. CDR3s include the opening cysteine and the closing phenylalanine or tryptophan. Fields, in order: clone size, J gene, V gene, CDR3 length, D gene, CDR3 protein, CDR3 DNA. The D gene is left open where the match is weak. For some rows the clone size is stated as once, few or many, or as a class when expanded; others skip it.

abundance: -; j_gene: TRBJ2-7; v_gene: TRBV25-1; len: 15; d_gene: TRBD1; CDR3aa: CASRAGQGKRYEQYF; CDR3nt: TGTGCCAGCAGAGCTGGACAGGGGAAACGGTACGAGCAGTACTTC
abundance: once; j_gene: TRBJ2-3; v_gene: TRBV6-1; len: 14; d_gene: TRBD1; CDR3aa: CASSKTGYTDTQYF; CDR3nt: TGTGCCAGCAGTAAGACAGGGTACACAGATACGCAGTATTTT
abundance: -; j_gene: TRBJ2-3; v_gene: TRBV4-2; len: 14; d_gene: -; CDR3aa: CASSQQGETDTQYF; CDR3nt: TGTGCCAGCAGCCAACAGGGTGAGACAGATACGCAGTATTTT
abundance: -; j_gene: TRBJ1-1; v_gene: TRBV18; len: 14; d_gene: -; CDR3aa: CASSPGSQNTEAFF; CDR3nt: TGTGCCAGCTCACCAGGCAGCCAAAACACTGAAGCTTTCTTT
abundance: -; j_gene: TRBJ2-5; v_gene: TRBV11-2; len: 15; d_gene: -; CDR3aa: CASSLGNNAVETQYF; CDR3nt: TGTGCCAGCAGCTTAGGTAACAACGCGGTGGAGACCCAGTACTTC
abundance: -; j_gene: TRBJ2-1; v_gene: TRBV6-1; len: 15; d_gene: -; CDR3aa: CASTLLANEYNEQFF; CDR3nt: TGTGCCAGCACCCTATTGGCTAATGAGTACAATGAGCAGTTCTTC
abundance: -; j_gene: TRBJ2-7; v_gene: TRBV7-9; len: 14; d_gene: -; CDR3aa: CASSTSGGTYEQYF; CDR3nt: TGTGCCAGCAGCACCTCCGGGGGAACCTACGAGCAGTACTTC
abundance: -; j_gene: TRBJ1-3; v_gene: TRBV7-2; len: 15; d_gene: -; CDR3aa: CASSLVGYSGNTIYF; CDR3nt: TGTGCCAGCAGTCTCGTGGGTTACAGTGGAAACACCATATATTTT
abundance: once; j_gene: TRBJ2-1; v_gene: TRBV11-2; len: 15; d_gene: TRBD2; CDR3aa: CASSTRLATDNEQFF; CDR3nt: TGTGCCAGCAGCACTAGACTAGCCACCGACAATGAGCAGTTCTTC
abundance: -; j_gene: TRBJ2-7; v_gene: TRBV7-2; len: 14; d_gene: TRBD2; CDR3aa: CASSLGLAPYEQYF; CDR3nt: TGTGCCAGCAGCCTCGGACTAGCGCCCTACGAGCAGTACTTC
abundance: -; j_gene: TRBJ1-3; v_gene: TRBV7-9; len: 16; d_gene: TRBD1; CDR3aa: CASSLGTGDSGNTIYF; CDR3nt: TGTGCCAGCAGCTTAGGGACAGGGGACTCTGGAAACACCATATATTTT
abundance: -; j_gene: TRBJ1-6; v_gene: TRBV9; len: 15; d_gene: -; CDR3aa: CASSEMVAYNSPLHF; CDR3nt: TGTGCCAGCAGCGAAATGGTGGCGTATAATTCACCCCTCCACTTT
abundance: -; j_gene: TRBJ2-2; v_gene: TRBV9; len: 16; d_gene: -; CDR3aa: CASSVATVRDTGELFF; CDR3nt: TGTGCCAGCAGCGTAGCTACAGTCCGGGACACCGGGGAGCTGTTTTTT
abundance: -; j_gene: TRBJ2-5; v_gene: TRBV5-1; len: 12; d_gene: -; CDR3aa: CASRKDQETQYF; CDR3nt: TGCGCCAGCAGAAAGGACCAAGAGACCCAGTACTTC
abundance: -; j_gene: TRBJ2-7; v_gene: TRBV14; len: 12; d_gene: TRBD1; CDR3aa: CASSPDRAVKYF; CDR3nt: TGTGCCAGCAGCCCCGACAGGGCGGTCAAGTACTTC
abundance: -; j_gene: TRBJ2-5; v_gene: TRBV9; len: 12; d_gene: TRBD2; CDR3aa: CASSGLAETQYF; CDR3nt: TGTGCCAGCAGCGGACTAGCGGAGACCCAGTACTTC
abundance: -; j_gene: TRBJ2-1; v_gene: TRBV5-1; len: 16; d_gene: TRBD2; CDR3aa: CASSASGGSSYNEQFF; CDR3nt: TGCGCCAGCAGCGCCAGCGGGGGGAGCTCCTACAATGAGCAGTTCTTC
abundance: -; j_gene: TRBJ2-4; v_gene: TRBV19; len: 15; d_gene: -; CDR3aa: CASSIDPAPPLIQYF; CDR3nt: TGTGCCAGTAGTATAGATCCTGCCCCACCACTCATTCAGTACTTC
abundance: -; j_gene: TRBJ1-4; v_gene: TRBV6-5; len: 16; d_gene: TRBD1; CDR3aa: CASSYSAWDRSEKLFF; CDR3nt: TGTGCCAGCAGTTACTCGGCTTGGGACAGGTCCGAAAAACTGTTTTTT
abundance: -; j_gene: TRBJ2-2; v_gene: TRBV6-1; len: 14; d_gene: -; CDR3aa: CASRQQGNTGELFF; CDR3nt: TGTGCCAGCAGACAACAGGGGAACACCGGGGAGCTGTTTTTT
abundance: -; j_gene: TRBJ2-1; v_gene: TRBV6-1; len: 15; d_gene: TRBD1; CDR3aa: CASRGTGGPYNEQFF; CDR3nt: TGTGCCAGCAGGGGGACAGGGGGCCCCTACAATGAGCAGTTCTTC
abundance: -; j_gene: TRBJ1-5; v_gene: TRBV30; len: 15; d_gene: TRBD1; CDR3aa: CAWSAENRGGQPQHF; CDR3nt: TGTGCCTGGAGTGCCGAAAACAGGGGAGGACAGCCCCAGCATTTT
abundance: -; j_gene: TRBJ1-6; v_gene: TRBV6-1; len: 14; d_gene: TRBD1; CDR3aa: CASNVGATGQQFHF; CDR3nt: TGTGCCAGCAATGTGGGGGCAACGGGACAGCAATTCCACTTT
abundance: -; j_gene: TRBJ1-1; v_gene: TRBV25-1; len: 13; d_gene: -; CDR3aa: CASSEWMDTEAFF; CDR3nt: TGTGCCAGCAGTGAATGGATGGACACTGAAGCTTTCTTT
abundance: -; j_gene: TRBJ2-3; v_gene: TRBV15; len: 17; d_gene: -; CDR3aa: CATSGQGQLTSTDTQYF; CDR3nt: TGTGCCACCAGCGGACAAGGACAGCTGACCAGCACAGATACGCAGTATTTT
abundance: -; j_gene: TRBJ2-2; v_gene: TRBV6-5; len: 15; d_gene: TRBD1; CDR3aa: CASSLKTGGSGELFF; CDR3nt: TGTGCCAGCAGTTTGAAGACAGGGGGCTCCGGGGAGCTGTTTTTT
abundance: few; j_gene: TRBJ1-1; v_gene: TRBV7-7; len: 13; d_gene: -; CDR3aa: CASSKITQTEAFF; CDR3nt: TGTGCTAGCAGCAAAATAACTCAAACTGAAGCTTTCTTT
abundance: -; j_gene: TRBJ2-2; v_gene: TRBV6-5; len: 13; d_gene: -; CDR3aa: CASSSRSDGELFF; CDR3nt: TGTGCCAGCAGCTCGCGGTCAGACGGGGAGCTGTTTTTT
abundance: once; j_gene: TRBJ2-7; v_gene: TRBV2; len: 13; d_gene: -; CDR3aa: CASRHESRYEQYF; CDR3nt: TGTGCCAGCAGACACGAATCTCGCTACGAGCAGTACTTC
abundance: -; j_gene: TRBJ2-2; v_gene: TRBV10-3; len: 13; d_gene: TRBD2; CDR3aa: CAIGGGNTGELFF; CDR3nt: TGTGCCATCGGCGGGGGGAACACCGGGGAGCTGTTTTTT
abundance: -; j_gene: TRBJ2-3; v_gene: TRBV30; len: 16; d_gene: TRBD2; CDR3aa: CAWSVGWRGKSDTQYF; CDR3nt: TGTGCCTGGAGTGTAGGATGGCGGGGGAAATCAGATACGCAGTATTTT
abundance: -; j_gene: TRBJ2-7; v_gene: TRBV27; len: 15; d_gene: TRBD2; CDR3aa: CASSLKSSGSHEQYF; CDR3nt: TGTGCCAGCAGTTTAAAGTCTAGCGGGAGCCACGAGCAGTACTTC
abundance: -; j_gene: TRBJ2-5; v_gene: TRBV20-1; len: 11; d_gene: -; CDR3aa: CSAIYQETQYF; CDR3nt: TGCAGTGCTATTTATCAAGAGACCCAGTACTTC
abundance: few; j_gene: TRBJ2-1; v_gene: TRBV18; len: 14; d_gene: TRBD1; CDR3aa: CASSPQGAKDEQFF; CDR3nt: TGTGCCAGCTCACCACAGGGGGCTAAGGATGAGCAGTTCTTC
abundance: -; j_gene: TRBJ2-2; v_gene: TRBV19; len: 14; d_gene: TRBD1; CDR3aa: CASSVTGLVGELFF; CDR3nt: TGTGCCAGTAGTGTGACAGGGTTGGTCGGGGAGCTGTTTTTT
abundance: -; j_gene: TRBJ1-2; v_gene: TRBV10-3; len: 12; d_gene: -; CDR3aa: CASWGGVYGYTF; CDR3nt: TGTGCCTCCTGGGGGGGAGTCTATGGCTACACCTTC
abundance: -; j_gene: TRBJ2-3; v_gene: TRBV6-1; len: 17; d_gene: TRBD1; CDR3aa: CASSEAWTGLFTDTQYF; CDR3nt: TGTGCCAGCAGTGAAGCCTGGACAGGATTATTCACAGATACGCAGTATTTT
abundance: -; j_gene: TRBJ1-5; v_gene: TRBV6-6; len: 14; d_gene: -; CDR3aa: CASSYSERNQPQHF; CDR3nt: TGTGCCAGCAGTTACTCAGAACGGAATCAGCCCCAGCATTTT
abundance: -; j_gene: TRBJ2-1; v_gene: TRBV5-4; len: 14; d_gene: -; CDR3aa: CASSRYSSYNEQFF; CDR3nt: TGTGCCAGCAGTCGGTATAGCTCCTACAATGAGCAGTTCTTC
abundance: -; j_gene: TRBJ1-2; v_gene: TRBV28; len: 14; d_gene: -; CDR3aa: CASFGRRYDYGYTF; CDR3nt: TGTGCCAGCTTTGGACGGCGGTATGACTATGGCTACACCTTC
abundance: once; j_gene: TRBJ2-7; v_gene: TRBV10-3; len: 13; d_gene: -; CDR3aa: CAISESSGDEQYF; CDR3nt: TGTGCCATCAGTGAGTCATCAGGTGACGAGCAGTACTTC
abundance: -; j_gene: TRBJ1-6; v_gene: TRBV6-5; len: 14; d_gene: -; CDR3aa: CASSYSPRDSPLHF; CDR3nt: TGTGCCAGCAGTTACTCGCCGCGGGATTCACCCCTCCACTTT
abundance: -; j_gene: TRBJ2-7; v_gene: TRBV5-1; len: 16; d_gene: TRBD2; CDR3aa: CASSLLTSGTAYEQYF; CDR3nt: TGCGCCAGCAGCTTACTGACTAGCGGGACCGCCTACGAGCAGTACTTC
abundance: once; j_gene: TRBJ1-5; v_gene: TRBV27; len: 15; d_gene: -; CDR3aa: CASSSWQNSNQPQHF; CDR3nt: TGTGCCAGCAGTTCATGGCAGAATAGCAATCAGCCCCAGCATTTT
abundance: -; j_gene: TRBJ2-3; v_gene: TRBV7-8; len: 15; d_gene: -; CDR3aa: CASSLDRSSTDTQYF; CDR3nt: TGTGCCAGCAGCTTAGACAGGTCTAGCACAGATACGCAGTATTTT